The 12 T cell receptor beta chains below all came from one sample that was sequenced in a study of T cell changes during pregnancy in multiple sclerosis. This table comes from immunoSEQ multiplex PCR, and its TCRdb copy is limited to in-frame clones, with some not included. Found here are 70,000 to 90,000 clones, 85% to 95% of them singletons; the top ten hold around 0.75%. Sequencing was performed on peripheral blood, taken in the second trimester of pregnancy. Receptor source: a female donor in good health, enrolled as a control in a pregnancy study.

V gene TRBV16 combines with J gene TRBJ2-7; TRBD1 aligns across 11 bases. Germline V lookup: CDR1 KGHSY, CDR2 FQNENV. J gave up 7 bases and V 2 bases, and 7 bases lay outside the gene matches. This CDR3 contains 15 residues. CDR3 nucleotides: TGTGCCAGCAGCCAACCGGGACAGGGGGTTTTTGAGCAGTACTTC. It is translated as CASSQPGQGVFEQYF.

The V gene is TRBV9, the J gene TRBJ2-2; 12 bases match TRBD1. The CDR3 covers 17 residues. The J segment lost 7 bases and the V segment lost 0 bases, leaving 7 bases of the junction unmatched. In germline, CDR1 is SGDLS, CDR2 YYNGEE. As DNA, the CDR3 is TGTGCCAGCAGCGTAGATGGGACAGGGGGCCGTGGCGGGGAGCTGTTTTTT. Protein sequence: CASSVDGTGGRGGELFF.

The CDR3 is CASSPPVSEYGYTF. As DNA, the CDR3 is TGTGCCAGCTCACCACCGGTCTCGGAGTATGGCTACACCTTC. The chain recombines TRBV18 with TRBJ1-2; D unclear. The CDR3 contains 14 residues. The V gene lost 0 bases and the J gene lost 5 bases, with 10 bases spanning the gap. Germline V gives CDR1 KGHSH, CDR2 LQKENI.

This sequence joins TRBV6-1 and TRBJ2-7, with D possibly matching TRBD2 (5 bases). The V gene lost 3 bases and the J gene lost 3 bases, with 15 bases spanning the gap. The CDR3 length is 15 residues. Germline V gene data show CDR1 as MNHNS and CDR2 as SASEGT. CDR3 nucleotides: TGTGCCAGCAGTGACACGGGGTTGCCCAACTACGAGCAGTACTTC. Translation gives CASSDTGLPNYEQYF.

This clone was detected only once. The V call is TRBV2, the J call TRBJ2-7; 7 bases fit TRBD1. CDR1 and CDR2 (germline): SNHLY, FYNNEI. The CDR3 totals 16 residues. V trimming: 2 bases; J trimming: 4 bases; junction bases outside the gene matches: 11. The CDR3 reads CASSEMTGTALYEQYF. CDR3 nucleotides: TGTGCCAGCAGTGAAATGACGGGGACAGCCCTTTACGAGCAGTACTTC. The variable domain in full, completed from reference TRBV2 and TRBJ2-7, reads EPEVTQTPSHQVTQMGQEVILRCVPISNHLYFYWYRQILGQKVEFLVSFYNNEISEKSEIFDDQFSVERPDGSNFTLKIRSTKLEDSAMYFCASSEMTGTALYEQYFGPGTRLTVT.

The genes are TRBV4-2 and TRBJ1-6; a weak D match, TRBD1 (5 bases). The V gene lost 1 base and the J gene lost 6 bases, with 10 bases spanning the gap. CDR3 length: 15 amino acids. Per germline, CDR1 LGHNA and CDR2 YNFKEQ. CDR3 sequence reads: CASSQVGGFNSPLHF. CDR3 bases: TGTGCCAGCAGCCAAGTGGGGGGTTTTAATTCACCCCTCCACTTT.

The V call is TRBV5-1, the J call TRBJ1-1; 11 bases line up with TRBD1. The CDR3 is made up of 16 amino acids. V shed 0 bases, J shed 1 base, and the junction held 2 bases outside the gene matches. Germline assignment: CDR1 SGHRS and CDR2 YFSETQ. CDR3 sequence: CASSLVGQGGNTEAFF. The CDR3 DNA reads as TGCGCCAGCAGCTTGGTGGGACAGGGGGGGAACACTGAAGCTTTCTTT.

V gene TRBV14 combines with J gene TRBJ1-1, with D perhaps TRBD1 (6 bases). There are 13 residues in the CDR3. The germline gives CDR1 SGHDN, CDR2 FVKESK. V was clipped by 4 bases and J by 7 bases, with 13 bases between them. CDR3 region: CASSPWGRNEAFF. CDR3 bases: TGTGCCAGCAGCCCCTGGGGGCGTAATGAAGCTTTCTTT.

The genes are TRBV6-5 and TRBJ1-1; 7 nucleotides match TRBD1. This CDR3 region has 14 residues. In germline, CDR1 is MNHEY, CDR2 SVGAGI. V dropped 7 bases and J dropped 5; count of bases not matched to a gene: 10. This chain's CDR3 is CASILRAGGTEAFF. The DNA for the CDR3 is TGTGCCAGCATCTTACGGGCAGGGGGGACTGAAGCTTTCTTT.

This chain links TRBV9 with TRBJ2-3; perhaps TRBD2 as D (6 bases). The CDR3 is 16 amino acids. Trimming removed 4 bases at V and 0 bases at J, with 15 bases between. CDR1 SGDLS and CDR2 YYNGEE come from the germline V gene. CDR3 sequence (DNA): TGTGCCAGCAGCTCCGGGTTGGCGGGGAGCACAGATACGCAGTATTTT. This encodes CASSSGLAGSTDTQYF.

This rearrangement joins TRBV6-1 to TRBJ2-7; TRBD1 matches 7 bases. There are 13 residues in the CDR3. After removal of 8 bases from V and 3 bases from J, the junction contained 7 bases not matched to a gene. Looked up from germline, CDR1 is MNHNS and CDR2 is SASEGT. DNA for the CDR3: TGTGCCAGCCATCCGGGACAGAGCTACGAGCAGTACTTC. Translated: CASHPGQSYEQYF.

This chain links TRBV7-2 with TRBJ2-1; 10 bases agree with TRBD2. This CDR3 is 15 amino acids long. From germline, CDR1 is SGHTA and CDR2 FQGNSA. V dropped 1 base and J dropped 5; count of bases not matched to a gene: 2. The CDR3, as DNA: TGTGCCAGCAGCTTAGGACTAGCGGGCCACAATGAGCAGTTCTTC. Amino acid sequence: CASSLGLAGHNEQFF.